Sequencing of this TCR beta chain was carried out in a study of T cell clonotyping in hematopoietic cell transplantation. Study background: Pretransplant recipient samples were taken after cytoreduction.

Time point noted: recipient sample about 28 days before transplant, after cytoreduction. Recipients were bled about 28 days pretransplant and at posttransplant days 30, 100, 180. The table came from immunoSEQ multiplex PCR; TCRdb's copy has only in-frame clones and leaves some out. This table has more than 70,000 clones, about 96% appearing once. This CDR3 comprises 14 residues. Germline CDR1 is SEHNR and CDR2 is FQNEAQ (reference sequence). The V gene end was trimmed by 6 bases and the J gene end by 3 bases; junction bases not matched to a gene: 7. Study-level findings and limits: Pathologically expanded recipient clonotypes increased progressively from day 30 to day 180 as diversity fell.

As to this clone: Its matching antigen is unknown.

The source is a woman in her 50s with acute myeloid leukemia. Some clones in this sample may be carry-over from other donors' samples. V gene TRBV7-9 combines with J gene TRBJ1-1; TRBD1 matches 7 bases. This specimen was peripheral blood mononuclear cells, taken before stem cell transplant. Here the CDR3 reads CASRKSGGDTEAFF. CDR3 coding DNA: TGTGCCAGCAGGAAATCAGGGGGGGACACTGAAGCTTTCTTT.